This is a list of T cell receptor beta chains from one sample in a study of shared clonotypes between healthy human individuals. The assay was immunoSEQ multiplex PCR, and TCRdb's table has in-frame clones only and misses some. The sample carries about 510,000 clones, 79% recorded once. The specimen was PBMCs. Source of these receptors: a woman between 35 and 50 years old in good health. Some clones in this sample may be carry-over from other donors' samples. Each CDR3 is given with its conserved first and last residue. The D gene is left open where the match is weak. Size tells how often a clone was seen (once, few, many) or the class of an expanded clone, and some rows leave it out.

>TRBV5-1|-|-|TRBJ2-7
TGCGCCAGCAGCTTGGGGAGCGACGGCGAGCAGTACTTC
CASSLGSDGEQYF
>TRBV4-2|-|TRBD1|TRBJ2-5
TGTGCCAGCAGCCAAGCGCAAGGGACAGACCAAGAGACCCAGTACTTC
CASSQAQGTDQETQYF
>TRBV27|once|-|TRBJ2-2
TGTGCCAGCAGTTTAATCAGGGGCGACACCGGGGAGCTGTTTTTT
CASSLIRGDTGELFF
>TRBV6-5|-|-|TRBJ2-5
TGTGCCAGCAGTTACGGACAGTGGCAAGAGACCCAGTACTTC
CASSYGQWQETQYF
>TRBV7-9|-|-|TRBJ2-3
TGTGCCAGCAGCTTCTCCAGCGGGCGTGGGGATACGCAGTATTTT
CASSFSSGRGDTQYF
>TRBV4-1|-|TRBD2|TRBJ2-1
TGCGCCAGCAGCCCGAGCGGGGGCGCTTACAATGAGCAGTTCTTC
CASSPSGGAYNEQFF
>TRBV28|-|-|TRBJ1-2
TGTGCCAGCAGTAGGACAGCTAACTATGGCTACACCTTC
CASSRTANYGYTF
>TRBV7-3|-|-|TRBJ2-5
TGTGCCAGCAGCTACGGCCCCCAAGAGACCCAGTACTTC
CASSYGPQETQYF
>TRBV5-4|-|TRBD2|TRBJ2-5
TGTGCCAGCACCCCGACCGGACTAGCGGGAGGGCTGGAGACCCAGTACTTC
CASTPTGLAGGLETQYF
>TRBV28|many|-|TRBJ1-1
TGTGCCAGCAATGGGGGGTATTGGTACACTGAAGCTTTCTTT
CASNGGYWYTEAFF
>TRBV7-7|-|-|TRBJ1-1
TGTGCTAGCAGCTGGACAGCGAACACTGAAGCTTTCTTT
CASSWTANTEAFF
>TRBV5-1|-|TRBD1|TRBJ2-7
TGCGCCAGCAGCTCCTGGACAGGGCCGAACTACGAGCAGTACTTC
CASSSWTGPNYEQYF
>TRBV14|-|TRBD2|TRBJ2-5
TGTGCCAGCAGCCAATACATAATAGCGGGAGGAGAGACCCAGTACTTC
CASSQYIIAGGETQYF
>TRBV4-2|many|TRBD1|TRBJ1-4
TGTGCCAGCAGCCGGGGACAGGGGCGGGGAAGAAGTGAAAAACTGTTTTTT
CASSRGQGRGRSEKLFF
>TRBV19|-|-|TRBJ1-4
TGTGCCAGTAGTCCGCTGGCAGTACTCGAAAAACTGTTTTTT
CASSPLAVLEKLFF
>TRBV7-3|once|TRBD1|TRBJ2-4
TGTGCCAGCAGCTCGCGAACCGGGACAGGGTCGGCTCAGTACTTC
CASSSRTGTGSAQYF
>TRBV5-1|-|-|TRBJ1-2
TGCGCCAGCAGCTTGGTGCAGGATGCTAACTATGGCTACACCTTC
CASSLVQDANYGYTF
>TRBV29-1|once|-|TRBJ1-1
TGCAGCGCGGTGGGCAGGGCATTTACTGAAGCTTTCTTT
CSAVGRAFTEAFF
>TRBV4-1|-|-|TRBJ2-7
TGCGCCAGCAGCTCCCCCCTAGGAGGACTACGCGAGCAGTACTTC
CASSSPLGGLREQYF
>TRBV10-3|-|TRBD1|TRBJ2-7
TGTGCCATCAGGCGGGACAGGGACTACGAGCAGTACTTC
CAIRRDRDYEQYF
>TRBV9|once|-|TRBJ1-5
TGTGCCAGCAGCAACAGTGATCAGCCCCAGCATTTT
CASSNSDQPQHF
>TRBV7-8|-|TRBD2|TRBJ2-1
TGTGCCAGCAGCCTACTAGCGGGAGAGTTTCATGAGCAGTTCTTC
CASSLLAGEFHEQFF
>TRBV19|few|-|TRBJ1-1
TGTGCCAGTAGTGTCAGGAACACTGAAGCTTTCTTT
CASSVRNTEAFF
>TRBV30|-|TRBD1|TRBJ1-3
TGTGCCTGGGGGGGGACAGTCGGCGGTGGCACCATATATTTT
CAWGGTVGGGTIYF
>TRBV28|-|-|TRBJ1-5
TGTGCCAGCAGTCCTATAAATCAGCCCCAGCATTTT
CASSPINQPQHF
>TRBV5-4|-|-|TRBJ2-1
TGTGCCAGCACAAAGGGGGGATCCTACAATGAGCAGTTCTTC
CASTKGGSYNEQFF
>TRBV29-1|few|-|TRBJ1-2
TGCAGCGTTGGGACAGATGGCTACACCTTC
CSVGTDGYTF
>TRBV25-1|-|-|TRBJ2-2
TGTGCCAGCAGTGAATATGGGGGGTCAGCCGGGGAGCTGTTTTTT
CASSEYGGSAGELFF
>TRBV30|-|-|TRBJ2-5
TGTGCCTGGAGGCTGAGAGAGACCCAGTACTTC
CAWRLRETQYF
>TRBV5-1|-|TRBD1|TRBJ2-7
TGCGCCAGCAGCTTACAGGGGGCGGCAGACTACGAGCAGTACTTC
CASSLQGAADYEQYF
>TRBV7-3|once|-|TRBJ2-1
TGTGCCAGCAGCCCCTATACTAGCTCCTACAATGAGCAGTTCTTC
CASSPYTSSYNEQFF
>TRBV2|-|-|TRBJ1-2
TGTGCCAGCAAGCTCTATGGCTACACCTTC
CASKLYGYTF
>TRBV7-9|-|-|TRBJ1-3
TGTGCCAGCAGCCCCCCGGGGGGGTCTGGAAACACCATATATTTT
CASSPPGGSGNTIYF
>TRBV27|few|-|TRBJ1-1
TGTGCCAGCAGTTTATTGGGGGGAGAGTTTGAAGCTTTCTTT
CASSLLGGEFEAFF
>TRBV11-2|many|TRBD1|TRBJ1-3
TGTGCCAGCAGCTCAGGGGGCTTAGGCTCTGGAAACACCATATATTTT
CASSSGGLGSGNTIYF